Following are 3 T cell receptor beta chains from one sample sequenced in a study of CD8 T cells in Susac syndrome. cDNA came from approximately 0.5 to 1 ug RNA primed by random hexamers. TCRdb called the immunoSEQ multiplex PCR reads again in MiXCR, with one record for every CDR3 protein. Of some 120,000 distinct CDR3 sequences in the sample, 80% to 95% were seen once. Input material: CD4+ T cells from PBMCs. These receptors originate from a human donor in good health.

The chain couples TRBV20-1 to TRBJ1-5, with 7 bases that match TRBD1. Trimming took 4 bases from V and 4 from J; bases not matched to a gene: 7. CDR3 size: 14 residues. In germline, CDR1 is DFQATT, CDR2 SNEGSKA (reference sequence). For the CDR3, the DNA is TGCAGTGCTACCCGACAGGGAGAAAATCAGCCCCAGCATTTT. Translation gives CSATRQGENQPQHF.

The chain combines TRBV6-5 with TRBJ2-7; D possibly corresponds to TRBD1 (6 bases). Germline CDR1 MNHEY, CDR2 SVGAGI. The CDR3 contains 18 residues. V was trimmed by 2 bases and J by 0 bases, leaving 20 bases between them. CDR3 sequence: CASSYEGRGNVGSYEQYF. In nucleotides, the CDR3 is TGTGCCAGCAGTTACGAGGGCAGGGGCAATGTGGGCTCCTACGAGCAGTACTTC.

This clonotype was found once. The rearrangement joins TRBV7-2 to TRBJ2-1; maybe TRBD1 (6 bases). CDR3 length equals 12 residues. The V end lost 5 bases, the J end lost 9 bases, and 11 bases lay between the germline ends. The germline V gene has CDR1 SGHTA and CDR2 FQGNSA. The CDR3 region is CASSPQGFEQFF. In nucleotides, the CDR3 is TGTGCCAGCAGCCCACAGGGTTTTGAGCAGTTCTTC.